These 2 T cell receptor beta chains were all obtained from the same sample, sequenced in a study of T cell responses to AZD1222 COVID-19 vaccine. Using immunoSEQ multiplex PCR, the repertoire was profiled, and TCRdb retains in-frame clones only, with some absent. The sample has 150,000 to 200,000 clones, about 90% seen once. The sequencing here drew on peripheral blood, taken 28 days after the second AZD1222 dose. The receptor set was obtained from an adult who received the AZD1222 COVID-19 vaccine.

V and J are TRBV5-1 and TRBJ1-4, with 9 bases fitting TRBD1. The length of the CDR3 is 18 residues. The ends lost 0 bases at V and 3 bases at J; junction bases unmatched: 9. Germline V gene data show CDR1 as SGHRS and CDR2 as YFSETQ. In DNA form, the CDR3 reads TGCGCCAGCAGCTTGGGGGACAGGGATCAACGGGCTAATGAAAAACTGTTTTTT. This encodes CASSLGDRDQRANEKLFF.

The V gene is TRBV5-1, the J gene TRBJ2-3; TRBD2 matches at 8 bases. Trimming removed 0 bases from V and 1 base from J; junction bases left unmatched: 4. CDR1 and CDR2 from the germline V gene are SGHRS and YFSETQ. The CDR3 totals 16 residues. The CDR3 region is CASSLVLRGGTDTQYF. CDR3 sequence (DNA): TGCGCCAGCAGCTTGGTTTTGCGGGGGGGCACAGATACGCAGTATTTT. The variable domain in full, completed from reference TRBV5-1 and TRBJ2-3, reads KAGVTQTPRYLIKTRGQQVTLSCSPISGHRSVSWYQQTPGQGLQFLFEYFSETQRNKGNFPGRFSGRQFSNSRSEMNVSTLELGDSALYLCASSLVLRGGTDTQYFGPGTRLTVL.